These 23 T cell receptor beta chains share one sample of origin, sequenced in a study of shared clonotypes between healthy human individuals. Profiled with immunoSEQ multiplex PCR; TCRdb holds only in-frame clones, not every one. The table has approximately 2,000,000 clones, about 90% seen once. Sequencing was performed on naive CD4+ T cells from PBMCs. Subset of the sample: CD45RA+ positively selected. These TCRs come from a man aged 18 to 35 in good health. Some clones in this sample may be carry-over from other donors' samples.

V gene TRBV7-3 combines with J gene TRBJ2-2, with D maybe TRBD2 (5 bases). Trimming shortened V by 1 base and J by 2 bases, and 11 bases separated the two germline ends. Germline CDR1 SGHTA, CDR2 FQGTGA. This CDR3 has 16 residues. This chain's CDR3 is CASSLRARTNTGELFF. The CDR3 DNA reads TGTGCCAGCAGCTTAAGGGCGCGGACTAACACCGGGGAGCTGTTTTTT.

The gene calls are TRBV6-1 and TRBJ2-7, with 10 nucleotides matching TRBD1. The germline V gene encodes CDR1 MNHNS and CDR2 SASEGT. CDR3 length: 13 residues. Trimming cost V 4 bases and J 7 bases; bases outside gene matches: 4. CDR3 nucleotide sequence: TGTGCCAGCAGTGGGGACAGGGGTGGAGAGCAGTACTTC. This codes for CASSGDRGGEQYF.

This sequence joins TRBV7-2 and TRBJ2-5, with D unclear. Germline V gene sequence: CDR1 SGHTA, CDR2 FQGNSA. Deletions cut 2 bases from V and 1 base from J, with 8 bases between. The CDR3 runs 14 residues. CDR3 loop: CASSLNPAQETQYF. DNA of the CDR3: TGTGCCAGCAGCTTAAACCCGGCCCAAGAGACCCAGTACTTC.

The chain links TRBV21-1 to TRBJ1-4; TRBD1 was called by the table and not checked on the DNA. TRBV21-1 is labeled a pseudogene. The CDR3 consists of 16 residues. CDR3 amino acids: CASSPPHRVLGEKLFF. For the CDR3, the DNA is TGTGCCAGCAGCCCGCCACACAGGGTCTTGGGTGAAAAACTGTTTTTT.

The chain links TRBV29-1 to TRBJ2-7, with D hard to call. Per the germline V gene, CDR1 is SQVTM and CDR2 is ANQGSEA. The ends were cut back, 6 bases at V and 6 bases at J, with 18 bases in the middle. The CDR3 is made up of 13 amino acids. CDR3: CSVTQGFSGEQYF. CDR3 DNA sequence: TGCAGCGTCACCCAAGGGTTCTCCGGCGAGCAGTACTTC.

The chain recombines TRBV6-6 with TRBJ1-5; a weak D match, TRBD1 (6 bases). The CDR3 runs to 13 residues. Germline values: CDR1 MNHNY, CDR2 SVGAGI (reference sequence). V lost 7 bases, J lost 7 bases, and 14 bases lay in between. CDR3 nucleotides: TGTGCCAGCATCTCCCCAGGGGAACAGCCCCAGCATTTT. It yields the protein CASISPGEQPQHF.

This clone has just a few counts. The gene calls are TRBV30 and TRBJ1-1; D is unclear. This CDR3 has 14 amino acids. Per the germline V gene, CDR1 is GTSNPN and CDR2 is SVGIG (reference sequence). V dropped 4 bases and J dropped 4 bases, with 16 bases sitting between them. The CDR3 loop is CAWTSRGGATEAFF. Written as DNA, the CDR3 is TGTGCCTGGACCTCCCGGGGTGGCGCCACTGAAGCTTTCTTT. The full variable domain, rest sourced from reference TRBV30 and TRBJ1-1, is SQTIHQWPATLVQPVGSPLSLECTVEGTSNPNLYWYRQAAGRGLQLLFYSVGIGQISSEVPQNLSASRPQDRQFILSSKKLLLSDSGFYLCAWTSRGGATEAFFGQGTRLTVV.

The V call is TRBV25-1, the J call TRBJ2-5, with D tentatively TRBD1 (7 bases). Germline V lookup: CDR1 MGHDK, CDR2 SYGVNS. V was clipped by 2 bases and J by 5 bases, with 12 bases between them. The CDR3 runs 14 residues. The CDR3 spells CASSEQGGSETQYF. The CDR3, as DNA: TGTGCCAGCAGTGAACAGGGGGGTTCGGAGACCCAGTACTTC.

This sequence joins TRBV19 and TRBJ1-5; perhaps TRBD1 as D (6 bases). Looked up from germline, CDR1 is LNHDA and CDR2 is SQIVND (reference sequence). This CDR3 comprises 17 residues. V was shortened by 0 bases and J by 4 bases, with 16 bases between the two germline ends. The CDR3 coding sequence is TGTGCCAGTAGTATAGAAGAACAGGGAATTTGGAATCAGCCCCAGCATTTT. Its protein is CASSIEEQGIWNQPQHF.

The table lists this clone with a count of one. The chain is built from TRBV5-4 and TRBJ2-3, with a weak D call TRBD2 (5 bases). V was trimmed by 3 bases and J by 5 bases, leaving 10 bases between them. Per germline, CDR1 SGHNT and CDR2 YYREEE (reference sequence). This CDR3 has 13 amino acids. This CDR3 is CASSSPGRDTQYF. DNA for the CDR3: TGTGCCAGCAGCTCACCTGGGAGAGATACGCAGTATTTT.

The chain joins TRBV19 to TRBJ1-2; tentative D call: TRBD1 (5 bases). In germline, CDR1 is LNHDA, CDR2 SQIVND (reference sequence). Between the trimmed V and J ends, which lost 7 bases and 3 bases, there was a span of 18 bases. The CDR3 runs to 15 residues. The CDR3 reads CASTSTGTRDYGYTF. The CDR3 DNA sequence: TGTGCCAGTACCTCCACCGGGACCCGGGACTATGGCTACACCTTC.

This sequence joins TRBV6-1 and TRBJ2-7; a weak D match, TRBD1 (5 bases). This CDR3 spans 15 amino acids. V was pared by 1 base and J by 8 bases, with 18 bases between. Per germline, CDR1 MNHNS and CDR2 SASEGT. The CDR3 DNA sequence: TGTGCCAGCAGTGAAGTTTGGCAGGGCCATGGGAAGCAGTACTTC. It specifies CASSEVWQGHGKQYF.

A note on this clone: Different DNA sequences within this sample yield the same CDR3. The chain recombines TRBV19 with TRBJ1-1, with a possible D match to TRBD1 (6 bases). The V end was cut by 5 bases, the J end by 5 bases, with 12 bases between. Germline CDR1 LNHDA, CDR2 SQIVND (reference sequence). The CDR3 has 13 amino acids. The CDR3 loop reads CASSPGRGTEAFF. The DNA of the CDR3 is TGTGCCAGTAGTCCGGGCAGGGGAACTGAAGCTTTCTTT.

This chain connects TRBV7-3 to TRBJ1-5; 9 bases agree with TRBD1. V was clipped by 8 bases and J by 4 bases; unmatched bases: 12. CDR3 length: 16 amino acids. The germline CDR1 and CDR2 sequences are SGHTA and FQGTGA. The CDR3 spells CASPGYGTGTNQPQHF. CDR3 coding DNA: TGTGCCAGCCCGGGATACGGGACAGGGACTAATCAGCCCCAGCATTTT.

V usage is TRBV6-1 and J usage is TRBJ1-1; the D is unclear. Germline V CDR1 and CDR2: MNHNS, SASEGT. The CDR3 contains 12 residues. Between the trimmed V and J ends, which lost 6 bases and 1 base, there was a span of 6 bases. As DNA, the CDR3 is TGTGCCAGCAGGTCCAGGAACACTGAAGCTTTCTTT. Translation: CASRSRNTEAFF.

The genes are TRBV7-9 and TRBJ2-7; the match to TRBD2 covers 12 bases. CDR3 length equals 16 residues. V gave up 5 bases and J gave up 3 bases; unmatched junction bases: 8. Germline V gene lookup returns CDR1 SEHNR and CDR2 FQNEAQ (reference sequence). Written as DNA, the CDR3 is TGTGCCAGCAGCGATACTCTAGCGGGAGGGATCTACGAGCAGTACTTC. It specifies CASSDTLAGGIYEQYF.

This chain connects TRBV6-5 to TRBJ2-1; 8 bases align to TRBD2. The CDR3 runs to 16 residues. In germline, CDR1 is MNHEY, CDR2 SVGAGI. Trimming removed 1 base from V and 8 bases from J; junction bases left unmatched: 10. The CDR3 nucleotides are TGTGCCAGCAGTTACTTTTCCAGCGGGAGTAGGTATGAGCAGTTCTTC. Its translation is CASSYFSSGSRYEQFF.

This chain joins TRBV19 and TRBJ2-7; 7 bases fit TRBD1. Germline trimming cut 4 bases from V and 2 bases from J; bases unmatched to any gene: 11. The germline CDR1 and CDR2 sequences are LNHDA and SQIVND (reference sequence). The CDR3 covers 16 residues. CDR3 coding DNA: TGTGCCAGTAGTACCGCAGGGGGAGTCGCAACCTACGAGCAGTACTTC. It specifies CASSTAGGVATYEQYF.

CDR3 in DNA: TGTGCCAGCAGTTACGCCCGGACAGGGAACTACGAGCAGTACTTC. Translating it yields CASSYARTGNYEQYF. This chain links TRBV6-5 with TRBJ2-7; 8 nucleotides line up with TRBD1. The CDR3 spans 15 residues. Germline CDR1 and CDR2: MNHEY and SVGAGI. The V gene end was trimmed by 2 bases and the J gene end by 3 bases; junction bases not matched to a gene: 6.

The V call is TRBV11-2, the J call TRBJ2-1; 12 bases map to TRBD2. This CDR3 is 19 amino acids long. Germline V gene sequence: CDR1 SGHAT, CDR2 FQNNGV. V dropped 2 bases and J dropped 9; count of bases not matched to a gene: 17. The CDR3 region is CASSLYPATSGSGGGEQFF. CDR3 bases: TGTGCCAGCAGCTTATATCCCGCGACTAGCGGGAGTGGTGGCGGTGAGCAGTTCTTC.

The V and J genes are TRBV18 and TRBJ2-7, with D unclear. The ends were cut back, 3 bases at V and 0 bases at J, with 12 bases in the middle. Germline V gene data show CDR1 as KGHSH and CDR2 as LQKENI. This CDR3 is built from 15 residues. In DNA form, the CDR3 reads TGTGCCAGCTCACCGTCAACCGGAAGCTCCTACGAGCAGTACTTC. Protein product: CASSPSTGSSYEQYF.

The CDR3 sequence is CASSFYRAPIYEQYF. For the CDR3, the DNA is TGTGCCAGCAGTTTTTACCGGGCTCCCATCTACGAGCAGTACTTC. The rearrangement uses TRBV28 and TRBJ2-7, with D unresolved. The CDR3 consists of 15 residues. In germline, CDR1 is MDHEN, CDR2 SYDVKM. The V end was cut by 3 bases, the J end by 3 bases, with 15 bases between.

The chain couples TRBV7-7 to TRBJ2-1; 8 nucleotides agree with TRBD2. Germline loops: CDR1 SSHAT, CDR2 FNYEAQ (reference sequence). This CDR3 has 17 residues. The junction had 9 bases not matched to a gene; V was cut back by 2 bases and J by 3 bases. In DNA form, the CDR3 reads TGTGCCAGCAGCTTAACCTCCGGGACTAGACTCTACAATGAGCAGTTCTTC. Translating gives CASSLTSGTRLYNEQFF.